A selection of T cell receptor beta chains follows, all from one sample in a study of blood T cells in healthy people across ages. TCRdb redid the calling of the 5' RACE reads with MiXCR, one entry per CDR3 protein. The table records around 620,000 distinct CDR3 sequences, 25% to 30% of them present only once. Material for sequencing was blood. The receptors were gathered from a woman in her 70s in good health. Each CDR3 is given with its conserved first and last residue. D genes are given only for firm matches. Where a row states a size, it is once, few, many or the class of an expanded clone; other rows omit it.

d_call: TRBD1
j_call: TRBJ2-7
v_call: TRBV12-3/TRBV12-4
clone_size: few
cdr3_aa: CASSSTGGTREQYF
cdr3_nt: TGTGCCAGCAGTTCGACAGGGGGTACGCGGGAGCAGTACTTC

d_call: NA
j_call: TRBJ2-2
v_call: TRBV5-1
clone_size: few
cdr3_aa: CASRNLLGELFF
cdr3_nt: TGCGCCAGCAGGAACCTGCTCGGGGAGCTGTTTTTT

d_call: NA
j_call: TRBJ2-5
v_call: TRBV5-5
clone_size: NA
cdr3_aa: CASSLDPRVRSRETQYF
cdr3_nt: TGTGCCAGCAGCTTGGATCCCCGGGTTAGGTCTAGGGAGACCCAGTACTTC

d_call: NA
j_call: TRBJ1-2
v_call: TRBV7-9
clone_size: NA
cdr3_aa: CASSPPDSFYGYTF
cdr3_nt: TGTGCCAGCAGCCCTCCTGACAGCTTCTATGGCTACACCTTC

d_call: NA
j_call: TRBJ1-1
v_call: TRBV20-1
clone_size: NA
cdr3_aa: CSARKPGNTEAFF
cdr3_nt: TGCAGTGCTAGAAAGCCAGGAAACACTGAAGCTTTCTTT

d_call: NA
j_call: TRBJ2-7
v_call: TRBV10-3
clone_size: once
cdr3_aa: CAISESKGLSYEQYF
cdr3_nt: TGTGCCATCAGTGAGTCGAAGGGTCTGTCCTACGAGCAGTACTTC

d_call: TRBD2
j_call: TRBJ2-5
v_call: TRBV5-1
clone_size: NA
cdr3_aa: CASRSTSGGSGETQYF
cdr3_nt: TGCGCCAGCAGGTCGACTAGCGGGGGGTCGGGAGAGACCCAGTACTTC

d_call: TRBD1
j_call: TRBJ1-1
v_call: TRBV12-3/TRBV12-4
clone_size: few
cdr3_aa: CASSPRGTANTEAFF
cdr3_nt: TGTGCCAGCAGCCCCAGGGGGACAGCGAACACTGAAGCTTTCTTT

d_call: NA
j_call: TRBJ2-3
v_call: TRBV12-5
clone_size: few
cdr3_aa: CASGLVVGRLTDTQYF
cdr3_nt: TGTGCTAGTGGTTTGGTAGTGGGCAGGCTCACAGATACGCAGTATTTT

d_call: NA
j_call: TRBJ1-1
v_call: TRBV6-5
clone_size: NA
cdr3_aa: CASSTGGDKAFF
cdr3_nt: TGTGCCAGCAGTACCGGGGGGGACAAAGCTTTCTTT

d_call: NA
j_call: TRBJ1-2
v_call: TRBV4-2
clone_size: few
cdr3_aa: CASSQRAWGYTF
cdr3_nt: TGTGCCAGCAGCCAGAGGGCATGGGGCTACACCTTC

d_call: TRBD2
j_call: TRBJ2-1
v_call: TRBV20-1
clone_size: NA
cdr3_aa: CSARVTSGGAYEQFF
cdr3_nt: TGCAGTGCTAGGGTTACTAGCGGGGGGGCTTATGAGCAGTTCTTC

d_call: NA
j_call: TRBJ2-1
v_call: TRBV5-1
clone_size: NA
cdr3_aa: CASSSDSTYNEQFF
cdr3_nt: TGCGCCAGCAGCTCGGACAGCACATACAATGAGCAGTTCTTC

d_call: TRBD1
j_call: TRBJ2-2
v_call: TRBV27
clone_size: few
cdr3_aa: CASTPGQGYTGELFF
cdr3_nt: TGTGCCAGCACCCCGGGACAGGGGTACACCGGGGAGCTGTTTTTT

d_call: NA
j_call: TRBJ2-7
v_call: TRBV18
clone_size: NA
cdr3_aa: CASSPHQGRTSVSYEQYF
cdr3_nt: TGTGCCAGCTCACCTCACCAGGGGCGGACGAGTGTCTCCTACGAGCAGTACTTC

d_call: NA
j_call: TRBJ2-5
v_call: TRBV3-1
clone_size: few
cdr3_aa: CASSRRTARTETQYF
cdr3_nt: TGTGCCAGCAGCCGGAGGACAGCCCGGACGGAGACCCAGTACTTC

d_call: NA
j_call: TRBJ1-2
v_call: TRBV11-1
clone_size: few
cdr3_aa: CASSWGPYGYTF
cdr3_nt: TGTGCCAGCAGCTGGGGACCCTATGGCTACACCTTC

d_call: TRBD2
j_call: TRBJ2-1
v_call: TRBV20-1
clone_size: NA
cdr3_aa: CSAKRGDSYNEQFF
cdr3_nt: TGCAGTGCTAAGCGGGGGGACTCCTACAATGAGCAGTTCTTC

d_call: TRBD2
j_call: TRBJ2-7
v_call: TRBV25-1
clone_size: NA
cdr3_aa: CASSPLAGPSYEQYF
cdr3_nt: TGTGCCAGCAGCCCCTTAGCGGGGCCCTCCTACGAGCAGTACTTC

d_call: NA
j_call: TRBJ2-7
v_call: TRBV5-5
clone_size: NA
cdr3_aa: CASSFPPGGTYEQYF
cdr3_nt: TGTGCCAGCAGCTTCCCCCCAGGGGGGACCTACGAGCAGTACTTC

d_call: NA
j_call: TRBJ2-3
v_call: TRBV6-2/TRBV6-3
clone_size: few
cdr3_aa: CASAGPDTQYF
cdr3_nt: TGTGCCAGCGCCGGCCCGGATACGCAGTATTTT

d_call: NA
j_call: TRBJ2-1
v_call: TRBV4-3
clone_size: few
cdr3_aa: CASSQVYGSFSSYNEQFF
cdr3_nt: TGCGCCAGCAGCCAAGTCTACGGGAGTTTTAGCTCCTACAATGAGCAGTTCTTC

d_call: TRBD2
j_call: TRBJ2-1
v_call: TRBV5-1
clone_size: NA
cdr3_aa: CASSLAGGGLRNEQFF
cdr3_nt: TGCGCCAGCAGCTTGGCCGGCGGGGGGCTGAGGAATGAGCAGTTCTTC

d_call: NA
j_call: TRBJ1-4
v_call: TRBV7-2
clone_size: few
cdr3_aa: CASSWTANNEKLFF
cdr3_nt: TGTGCCAGCAGCTGGACAGCTAATAATGAAAAACTGTTTTTT

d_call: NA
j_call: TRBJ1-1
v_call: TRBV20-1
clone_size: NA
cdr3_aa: CSARAGATEAFF
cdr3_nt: TGCAGTGCTAGGGCAGGGGCCACTGAAGCTTTCTTT

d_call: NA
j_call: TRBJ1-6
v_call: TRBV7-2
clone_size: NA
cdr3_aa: CASSLYSGLHF
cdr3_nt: TGTGCCAGCAGCTTATATTCTGGCCTCCACTTT

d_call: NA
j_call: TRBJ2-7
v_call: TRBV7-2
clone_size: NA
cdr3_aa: CASSPTLQGSEQYF
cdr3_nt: TGTGCCAGCAGTCCCACCCTGCAGGGAAGCGAGCAGTACTTC

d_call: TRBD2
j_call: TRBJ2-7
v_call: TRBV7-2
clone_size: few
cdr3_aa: CASSLTGTSLGYEQYF
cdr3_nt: TGTGCCAGCAGCTTAACCGGGACTAGCCTTGGTTACGAGCAGTACTTC

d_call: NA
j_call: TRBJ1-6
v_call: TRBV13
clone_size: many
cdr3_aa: CASSDGTFDNSPLHF
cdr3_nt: TGTGCCAGCAGCGATGGGACGTTTGATAATTCACCCCTCCACTTT

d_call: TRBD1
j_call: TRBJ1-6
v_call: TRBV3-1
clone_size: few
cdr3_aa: CASSLTGGISQSPLHF
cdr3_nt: TGTGCCAGCAGTTTGACAGGGGGGATATCCCAGTCACCCCTCCACTTT

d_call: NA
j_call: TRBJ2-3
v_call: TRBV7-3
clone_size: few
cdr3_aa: CASSLRHRGDTQYF
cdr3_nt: TGTGCCAGCAGCCTTCGACACCGGGGGGATACGCAGTATTTT

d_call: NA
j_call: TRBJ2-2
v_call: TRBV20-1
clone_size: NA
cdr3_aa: CSARFGGGTGELFF
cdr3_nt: TGCAGTGCTAGATTTGGGGGTGGCACCGGGGAGCTGTTTTTT

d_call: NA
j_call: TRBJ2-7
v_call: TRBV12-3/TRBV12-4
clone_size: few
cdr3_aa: CASSFRALEQYF
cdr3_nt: TGTGCCAGCAGTTTTCGAGCTCTCGAGCAGTACTTC

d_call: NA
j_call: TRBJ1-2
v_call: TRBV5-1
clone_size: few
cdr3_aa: CASSRESSNYGYTF
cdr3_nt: TGCGCCAGCAGCAGAGAGAGCTCGAACTATGGCTACACCTTC

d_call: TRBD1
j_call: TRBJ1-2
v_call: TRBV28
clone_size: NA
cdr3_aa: CASSTPITGASGYTF
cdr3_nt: TGTGCCAGCAGTACTCCTATTACAGGGGCTAGTGGCTACACCTTC

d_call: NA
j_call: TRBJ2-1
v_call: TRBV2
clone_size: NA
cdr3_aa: CASHRQNERFF
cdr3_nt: TGTGCCAGTCACAGGCAGAATGAGCGGTTCTTC

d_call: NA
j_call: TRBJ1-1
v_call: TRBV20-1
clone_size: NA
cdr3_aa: CSARVGGSMNTEAFF
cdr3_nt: TGCAGTGCTAGAGTCGGGGGATCTATGAACACTGAAGCTTTCTTT

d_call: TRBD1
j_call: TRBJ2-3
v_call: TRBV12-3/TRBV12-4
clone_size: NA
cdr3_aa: CASSSGTGVTDTQYF
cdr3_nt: TGTGCCAGCAGCTCCGGGACAGGGGTAACAGATACGCAGTATTTT

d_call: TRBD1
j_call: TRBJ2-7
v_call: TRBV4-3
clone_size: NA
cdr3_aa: CASSQDWGQGAGNEQYF
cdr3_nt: TGCGCCAGCAGCCAAGATTGGGGACAGGGGGCAGGGAACGAGCAGTACTTC

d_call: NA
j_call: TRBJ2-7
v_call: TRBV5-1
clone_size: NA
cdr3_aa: CASRNGGDSYEQYF
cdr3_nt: TGCGCCAGCAGAAACGGGGGCGACTCCTACGAGCAGTACTTC

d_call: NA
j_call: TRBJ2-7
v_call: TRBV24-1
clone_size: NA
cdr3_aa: CATSKTDTYEQYF
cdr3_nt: TGTGCCACCAGTAAGACGGATACCTACGAGCAGTACTTC

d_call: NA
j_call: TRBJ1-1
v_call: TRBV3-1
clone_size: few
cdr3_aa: CASSRSREAFF
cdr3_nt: TGTGCCAGCAGCCGATCCAGGGAAGCTTTCTTT

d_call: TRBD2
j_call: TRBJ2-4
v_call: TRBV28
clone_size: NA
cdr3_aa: CGSTSGPVVAKNIQYF
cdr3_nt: TGTGGGTCGACTAGCGGGCCTGTAGTGGCCAAAAACATTCAGTACTTC

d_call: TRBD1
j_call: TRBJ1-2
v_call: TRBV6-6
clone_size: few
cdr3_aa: CASSYADRAGGYTF
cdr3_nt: TGTGCCAGCAGTTACGCAGACAGGGCAGGGGGCTACACCTTC

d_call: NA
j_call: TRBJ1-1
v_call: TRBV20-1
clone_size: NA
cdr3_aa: CSAVKGARVGTEAFF
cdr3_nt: TGCAGTGCTGTTAAGGGTGCCCGCGTGGGCACTGAAGCTTTCTTT

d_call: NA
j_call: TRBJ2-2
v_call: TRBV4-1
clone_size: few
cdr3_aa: CASSQDGRGDTGELFF
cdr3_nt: TGCGCCAGCAGCCAAGATGGCAGGGGGGACACCGGGGAGCTGTTTTTT

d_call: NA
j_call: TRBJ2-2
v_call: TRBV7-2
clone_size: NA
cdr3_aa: CASSPQTMQNTGELFF
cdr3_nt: TGTGCCAGCAGCCCCCAGACTATGCAGAACACCGGGGAGCTGTTTTTT

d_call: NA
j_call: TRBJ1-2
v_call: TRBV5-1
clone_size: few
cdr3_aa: CAGRPTENYGYTF
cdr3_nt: TGCGCCGGCAGACCTACAGAGAACTATGGCTACACCTTC

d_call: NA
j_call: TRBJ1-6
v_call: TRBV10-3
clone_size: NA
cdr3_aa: CAISESGGPPLHF
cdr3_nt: TGTGCCATCAGTGAGTCTGGAGGGCCACCCCTCCACTTT

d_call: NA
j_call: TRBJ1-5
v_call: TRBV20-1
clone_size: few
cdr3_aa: CSASADGTYSNQPQHF
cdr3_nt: TGCAGTGCTAGTGCGGACGGAACCTATAGCAATCAGCCCCAGCATTTT

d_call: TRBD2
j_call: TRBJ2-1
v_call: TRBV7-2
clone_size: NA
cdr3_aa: CASSKMSGGENEQFF
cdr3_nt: TGTGCCAGCAGCAAAATGAGCGGGGGTGAAAATGAGCAGTTCTTC

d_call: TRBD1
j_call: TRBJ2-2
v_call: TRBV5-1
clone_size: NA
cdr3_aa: CASSSQGNAAGELFF
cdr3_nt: TGCGCCAGCAGCTCACAGGGGAATGCTGCCGGGGAGCTGTTTTTT

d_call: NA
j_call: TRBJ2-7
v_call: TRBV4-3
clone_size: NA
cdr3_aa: CASSRGILRTASSYEQYF
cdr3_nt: TGCGCCAGCAGCCGAGGAATTTTAAGGACCGCCAGCTCCTACGAGCAGTACTTC

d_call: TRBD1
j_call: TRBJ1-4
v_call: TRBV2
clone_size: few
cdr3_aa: CASSSQGGSEKLFF
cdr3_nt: TGTGCCAGCAGTTCACAGGGGGGCAGTGAAAAACTGTTTTTT

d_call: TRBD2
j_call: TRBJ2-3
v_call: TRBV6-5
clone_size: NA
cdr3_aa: CASSFGLAGDTDTQYF
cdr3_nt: TGTGCCAGCAGTTTCGGACTAGCGGGGGACACAGATACGCAGTATTTT